This TCR beta chain was sequenced during a study of cytomegalovirus exposure and HLA in healthy donors. Study results and caveats: Earlier findings revealed that most TCR beta V segments proved productive either about 87% or about 30% of the time. Generally TCR sequences proved uncommon, though certain public TCRs appeared in numerous donors. One variant, a missense change in DCLRE1C, was linked in a later analysis to TCR beta V- and J-gene trimming.

Primers included in the PCR were 60 Vbeta and 13 Jbeta primers. Clones were read by immunoSEQ multiplex PCR, and TCRdb kept only the in-frame ones, dropping some. The sample has under 200,000 clones; about 80% are singletons. The CDR3 runs to 13 residues. The ends were cut back, 0 bases at V and 7 bases at J, with 7 bases in the middle. Germline lookup yields CDR1 GTSNPN and CDR2 SVGIG (reference sequence). Concerning this clone: Its antigen is undetermined.

Sequencing was done on a sample of PBMCs. The gene calls are TRBV30 and TRBJ1-6; D may be TRBD1 (5 bases). The sequence came from a woman aged 25 to 45 in good health and CMV-seropositive. The CDR3 spells CAWSVTDNSPLHF. As DNA, the CDR3 is TGTGCCTGGAGTGTGACAGACAATTCACCCCTCCACTTT.